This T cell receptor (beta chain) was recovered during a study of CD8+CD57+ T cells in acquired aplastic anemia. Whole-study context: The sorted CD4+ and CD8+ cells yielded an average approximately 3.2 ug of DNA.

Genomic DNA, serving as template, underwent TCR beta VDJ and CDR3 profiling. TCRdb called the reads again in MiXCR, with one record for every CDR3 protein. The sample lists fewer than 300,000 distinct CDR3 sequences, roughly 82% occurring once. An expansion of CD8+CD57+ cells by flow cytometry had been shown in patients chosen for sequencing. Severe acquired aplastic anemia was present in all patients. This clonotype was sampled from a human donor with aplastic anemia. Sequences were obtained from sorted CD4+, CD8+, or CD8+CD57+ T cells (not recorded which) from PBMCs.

The CDR3 bases are TGTGCCAGCAGCTTCAGCGGGGGGGCGATGGATACGCAGTATTTT. Its translation is CASSFSGGAMDTQYF. The chain couples TRBV7-3 to TRBJ2-3; 10 positions agree with TRBD2. This CDR3 spans 15 amino acids. Per germline, CDR1 SGHTA and CDR2 FQGTGA. V dropped 3 bases and J dropped 6; count of bases not matched to a gene: 6.